A selection of T cell receptor beta chains follows, all from one sample in a study of human T cells and chemical hapten exposure. TCRdb ran MiXCR on the RACE reads and lists one entry per CDR3 protein. The sample gives about 250,000 distinct CDR3 sequences, around 7.3% of which show up once; around 1.2% is in the top ten. The material sequenced was whole blood, taken in connection with sensitization to the hapten diphenylcyclopropenone (DPC). Receptors originate from a young man with alopecia areata. Some clones in this sample may be carry-over from other donors' samples. Both conserved end residues are part of each CDR3. A D gene is named only where the DNA matches it firmly. Rows may omit the clone size; those that give it use once, few, many or a size class.

D gene	J gene	clone size	V gene	CDR3 protein	CDR3 DNA
NA	TRBJ2-6	many	TRBV29-1	CSVVGAGANVLTF	TGCAGCGTTGTAGGGGCTGGGGCCAACGTCCTGACTTTC
NA	TRBJ2-1	few	TRBV27	CASSLSIIPKRNEQFF	TGTGCCAGCAGTTTATCGATAATCCCCAAGCGCAATGAGCAGTTCTTC
TRBD1	TRBJ2-1	many	TRBV7-3	CASSPGQGVLGQFF	TGTGCCAGCAGCCCGGGACAGGGGGTCTTAGGGCAGTTCTTC
NA	TRBJ2-3	NA	TRBV6-5	CASSRFGDTQYF	TGTGCCAGCAGTCGATTTGGAGATACGCAGTATTTT
NA	TRBJ1-5	few	TRBV20-1	CSASRETNQPQHF	TGCAGTGCTAGCAGGGAGACCAATCAGCCCCAGCATTTT
NA	TRBJ1-2	many	TRBV7-6	CASSPGDLRRRGYGYTF	TGTGCCAGCAGCCCGGGGGACCTAAGACGCAGAGGCTATGGCTACACCTTC
NA	TRBJ1-5	few	TRBV4-3	CASSQDRGGLNQPQHF	TGCGCCAGCAGCCAAGACCGGGGGGGCCTCAATCAGCCCCAGCATTTT
NA	TRBJ1-2	few	TRBV20-1	CSPNDRANYGYTF	TGCAGTCCTAATGACAGAGCTAACTATGGCTACACCTTC
NA	TRBJ2-7	NA	TRBV7-9	CASSPSRDYEQYF	TGTGCCAGCAGCCCCTCGAGGGACTACGAGCAGTACTTC
TRBD1	TRBJ1-6	NA	TRBV5-5	CASSLEGDRADSPLHF	TGTGCCAGCAGCTTGGAAGGGGACAGGGCGGATTCACCCCTCCACTTT
NA	TRBJ1-5	NA	TRBV5-1	CASSLGHPLRKSNQPQHF	TGCGCCAGCAGCTTGGGCCACCCGCTTCGTAAAAGCAATCAGCCCCAGCATTTT
TRBD1	TRBJ1-5	NA	TRBV5-6	CASSNTGGLGQPQHF	TGTGCCAGCAGCAACACAGGGGGACTCGGTCAGCCCCAGCATTTT